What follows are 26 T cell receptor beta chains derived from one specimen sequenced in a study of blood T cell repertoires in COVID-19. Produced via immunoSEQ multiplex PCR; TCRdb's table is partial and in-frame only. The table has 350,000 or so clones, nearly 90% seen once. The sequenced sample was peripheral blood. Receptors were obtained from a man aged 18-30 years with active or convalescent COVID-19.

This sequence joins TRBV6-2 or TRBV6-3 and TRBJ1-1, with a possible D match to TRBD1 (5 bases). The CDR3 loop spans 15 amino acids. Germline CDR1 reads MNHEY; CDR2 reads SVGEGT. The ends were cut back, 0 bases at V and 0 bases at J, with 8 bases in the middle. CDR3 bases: TGTGCCAGCAGTTACTCGAGACAGTTGAACACTGAAGCTTTCTTT. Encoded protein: CASSYSRQLNTEAFF.

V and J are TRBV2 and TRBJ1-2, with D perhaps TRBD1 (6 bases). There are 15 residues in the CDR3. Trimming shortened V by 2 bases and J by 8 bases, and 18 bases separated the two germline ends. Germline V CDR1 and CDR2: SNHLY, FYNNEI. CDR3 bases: TGTGCCAGCAGTGAAACGACAGGACCCCCCTGGGGCTACACCTTC. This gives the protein CASSETTGPPWGYTF. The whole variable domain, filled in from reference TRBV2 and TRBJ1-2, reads EPEVTQTPSHQVTQMGQEVILRCVPISNHLYFYWYRQILGQKVEFLVSFYNNEISEKSEIFDDQFSVERPDGSNFTLKIRSTKLEDSAMYFCASSETTGPPWGYTFGSGTRLTVV.

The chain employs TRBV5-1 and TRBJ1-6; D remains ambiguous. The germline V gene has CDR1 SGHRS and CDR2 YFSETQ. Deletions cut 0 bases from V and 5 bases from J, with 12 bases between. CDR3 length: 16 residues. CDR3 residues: CASSLGVVGNNSPLHF. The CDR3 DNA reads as TGCGCCAGCAGCTTGGGGGTCGTGGGCAATAATTCACCCCTCCACTTT.

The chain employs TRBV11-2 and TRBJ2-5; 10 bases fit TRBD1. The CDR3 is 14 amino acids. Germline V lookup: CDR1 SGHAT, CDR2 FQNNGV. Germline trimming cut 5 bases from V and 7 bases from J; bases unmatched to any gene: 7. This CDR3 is CASSKDRGHMTQYF. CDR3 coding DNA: TGTGCCAGCAGCAAAGACAGGGGGCACATGACCCAGTACTTC. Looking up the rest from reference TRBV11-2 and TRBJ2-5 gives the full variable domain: EAGVAQSPRYKIIEKRQSVAFWCNPISGHATLYWYQQILGQGPKLLIQFQNNGVVDDSQLPKDRFSAERLKGVDSTLKIQPAKLEDSAVYLCASSKDRGHMTQYFGPGTRLLVL.

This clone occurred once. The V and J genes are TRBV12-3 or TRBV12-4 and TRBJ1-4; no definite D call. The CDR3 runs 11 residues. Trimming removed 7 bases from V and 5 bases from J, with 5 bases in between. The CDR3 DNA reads TGTGCCAGCACCTCCAATGAAAAACTGTTTTTT. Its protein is CASTSNEKLFF.

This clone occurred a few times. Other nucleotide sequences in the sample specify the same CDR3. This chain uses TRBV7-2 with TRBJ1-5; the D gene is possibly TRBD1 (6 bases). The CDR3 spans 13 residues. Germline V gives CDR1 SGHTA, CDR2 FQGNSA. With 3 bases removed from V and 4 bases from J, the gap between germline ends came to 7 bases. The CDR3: CASSLRGNQPQHF. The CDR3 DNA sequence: TGTGCCAGCAGCTTGAGGGGGAATCAGCCCCAGCATTTT.

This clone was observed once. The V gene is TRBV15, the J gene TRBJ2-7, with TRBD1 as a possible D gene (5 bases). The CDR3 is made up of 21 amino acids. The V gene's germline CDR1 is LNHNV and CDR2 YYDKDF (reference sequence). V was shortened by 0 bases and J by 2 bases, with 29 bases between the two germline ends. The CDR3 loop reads CATSRDLRRQWQGSSAYEQYF. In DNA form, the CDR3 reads TGTGCCACCAGCAGAGATCTTCGTAGGCAATGGCAGGGTAGCTCTGCCTACGAGCAGTACTTC.

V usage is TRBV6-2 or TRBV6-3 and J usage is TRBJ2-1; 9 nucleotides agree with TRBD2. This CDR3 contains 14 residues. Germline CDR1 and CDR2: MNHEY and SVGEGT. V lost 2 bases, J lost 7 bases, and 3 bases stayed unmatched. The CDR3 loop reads CASSYPSGKNEQFF. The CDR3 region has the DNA TGTGCCAGCAGTTACCCTAGCGGGAAGAATGAGCAGTTCTTC.

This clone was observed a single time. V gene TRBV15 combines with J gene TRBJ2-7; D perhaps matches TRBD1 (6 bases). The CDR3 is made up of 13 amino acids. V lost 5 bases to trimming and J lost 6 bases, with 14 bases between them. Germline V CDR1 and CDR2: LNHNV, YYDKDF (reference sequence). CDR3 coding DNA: TGTGCCACCAGCGTGAGAAACAGGGCCGAGCAGTACTTC. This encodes CATSVRNRAEQYF.

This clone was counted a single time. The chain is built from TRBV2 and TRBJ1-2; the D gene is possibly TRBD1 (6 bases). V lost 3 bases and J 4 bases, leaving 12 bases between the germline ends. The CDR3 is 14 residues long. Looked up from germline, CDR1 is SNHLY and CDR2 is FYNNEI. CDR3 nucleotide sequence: TGTGCCAGCAGTGACAGGGGCAAAGGCTATGGCTACACCTTC. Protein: CASSDRGKGYGYTF. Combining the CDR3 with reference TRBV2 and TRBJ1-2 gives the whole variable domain EPEVTQTPSHQVTQMGQEVILRCVPISNHLYFYWYRQILGQKVEFLVSFYNNEISEKSEIFDDQFSVERPDGSNFTLKIRSTKLEDSAMYFCASSDRGKGYGYTFGSGTRLTVV.

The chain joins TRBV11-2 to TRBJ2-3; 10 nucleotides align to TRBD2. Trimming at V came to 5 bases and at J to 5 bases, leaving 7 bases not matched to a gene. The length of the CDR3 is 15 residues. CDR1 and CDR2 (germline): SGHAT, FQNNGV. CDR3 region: CASSLAGERGDTQYF. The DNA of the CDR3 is TGTGCCAGCAGCCTAGCGGGAGAGAGAGGAGATACGCAGTATTTT.

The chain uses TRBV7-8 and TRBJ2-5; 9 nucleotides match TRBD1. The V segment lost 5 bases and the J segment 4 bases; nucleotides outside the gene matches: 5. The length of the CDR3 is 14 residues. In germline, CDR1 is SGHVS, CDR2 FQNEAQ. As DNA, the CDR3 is TGTGCCAGCAGCCGTGACAGGGGGGCAGAGACCCAGTACTTC. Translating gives CASSRDRGAETQYF.

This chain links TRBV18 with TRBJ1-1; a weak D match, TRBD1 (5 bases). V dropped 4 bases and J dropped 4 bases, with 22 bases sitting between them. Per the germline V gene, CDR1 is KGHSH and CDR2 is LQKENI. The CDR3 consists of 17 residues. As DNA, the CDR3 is TGTGCCAGCTCACAGCTTAGTAGGGGCTTAGGACGCACTGAAGCTTTCTTT. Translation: CASSQLSRGLGRTEAFF.

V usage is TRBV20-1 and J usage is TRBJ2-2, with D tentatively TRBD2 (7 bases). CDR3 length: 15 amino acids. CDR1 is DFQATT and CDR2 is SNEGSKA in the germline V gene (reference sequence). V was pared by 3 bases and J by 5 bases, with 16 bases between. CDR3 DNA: TGCAGTGCTAGTGTTGGGCGGGGGCCTACCGGGGAGCTGTTTTTT. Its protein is CSASVGRGPTGELFF.

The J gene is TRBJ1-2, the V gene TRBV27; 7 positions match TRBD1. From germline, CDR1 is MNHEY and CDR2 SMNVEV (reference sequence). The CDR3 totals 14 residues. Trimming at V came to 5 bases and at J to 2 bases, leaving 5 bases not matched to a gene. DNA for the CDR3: TGTGCCAGCAGTAGACCGGGACAGAACTATGGCTACACCTTC. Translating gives CASSRPGQNYGYTF.

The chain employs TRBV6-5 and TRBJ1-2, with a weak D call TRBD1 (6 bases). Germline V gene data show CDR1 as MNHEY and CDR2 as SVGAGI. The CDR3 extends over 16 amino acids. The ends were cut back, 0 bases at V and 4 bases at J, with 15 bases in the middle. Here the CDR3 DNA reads TGTGCCAGCAGTTACTCGGGAGGGGGGGGTGGCTATGGCTACACCTTC. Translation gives CASSYSGGGGGYGYTF.

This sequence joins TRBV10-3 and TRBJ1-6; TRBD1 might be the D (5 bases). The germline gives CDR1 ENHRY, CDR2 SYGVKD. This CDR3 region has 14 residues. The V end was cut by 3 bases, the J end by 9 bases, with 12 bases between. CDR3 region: CAISDPDTSSPLHF. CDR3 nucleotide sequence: TGTGCCATCAGTGACCCGGACACCAGTTCACCCCTCCACTTT.

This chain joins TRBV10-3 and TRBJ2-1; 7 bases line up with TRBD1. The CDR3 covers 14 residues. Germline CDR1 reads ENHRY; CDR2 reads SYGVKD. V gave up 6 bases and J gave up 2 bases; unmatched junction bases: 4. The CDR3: CAIREGGTYNEQFF. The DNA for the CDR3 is TGTGCCATCAGGGAAGGGGGCACCTACAATGAGCAGTTCTTC.

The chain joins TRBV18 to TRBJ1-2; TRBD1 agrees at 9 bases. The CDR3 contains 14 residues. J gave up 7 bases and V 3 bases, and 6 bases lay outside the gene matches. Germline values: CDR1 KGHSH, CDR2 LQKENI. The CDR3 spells CASSPPGQGLGYTF. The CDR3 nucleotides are TGTGCCAGCTCACCTCCGGGACAGGGACTTGGCTACACCTTC.

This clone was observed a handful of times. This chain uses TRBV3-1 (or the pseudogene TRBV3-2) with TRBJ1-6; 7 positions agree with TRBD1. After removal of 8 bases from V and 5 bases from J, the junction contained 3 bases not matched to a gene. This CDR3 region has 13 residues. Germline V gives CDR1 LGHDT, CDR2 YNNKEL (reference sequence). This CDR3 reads CASRGTDNSPLHF. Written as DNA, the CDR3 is TGTGCCAGCCGCGGGACAGATAATTCACCCCTCCACTTT.

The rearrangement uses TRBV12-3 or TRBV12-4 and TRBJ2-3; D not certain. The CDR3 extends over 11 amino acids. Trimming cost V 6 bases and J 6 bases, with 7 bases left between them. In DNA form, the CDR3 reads TGTGCCAGCAGCGTCCTCGATACGCAGTATTTT. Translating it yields CASSVLDTQYF.

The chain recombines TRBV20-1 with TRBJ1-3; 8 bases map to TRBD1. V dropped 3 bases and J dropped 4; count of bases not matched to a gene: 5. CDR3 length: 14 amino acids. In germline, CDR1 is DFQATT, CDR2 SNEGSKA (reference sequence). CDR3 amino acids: CSASYGTGGNTIYF. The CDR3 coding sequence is TGCAGTGCTAGTTATGGGACAGGAGGAAACACCATATATTTT.

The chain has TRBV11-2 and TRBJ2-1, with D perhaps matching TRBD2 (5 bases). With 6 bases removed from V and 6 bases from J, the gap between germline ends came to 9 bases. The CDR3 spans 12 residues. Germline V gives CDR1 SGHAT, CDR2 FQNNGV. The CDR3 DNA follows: TGTGCCAGCAGGCCGGGGAGCAATGAGCAGTTCTTC. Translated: CASRPGSNEQFF.

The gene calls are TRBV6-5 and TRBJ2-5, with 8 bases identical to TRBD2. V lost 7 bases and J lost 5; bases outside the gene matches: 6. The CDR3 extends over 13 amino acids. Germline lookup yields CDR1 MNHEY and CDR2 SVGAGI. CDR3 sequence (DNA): TGTGCCAGCACCCCACCGGGAGGGGAGACCCAGTACTTC. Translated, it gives CASTPPGGETQYF.

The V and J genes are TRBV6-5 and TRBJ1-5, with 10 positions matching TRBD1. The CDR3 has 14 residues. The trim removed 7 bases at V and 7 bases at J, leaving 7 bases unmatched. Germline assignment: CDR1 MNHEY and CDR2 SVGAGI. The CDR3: CASKLGTGDQPQHF. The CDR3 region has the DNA TGTGCCAGCAAGCTCGGGACAGGGGACCAGCCCCAGCATTTT.

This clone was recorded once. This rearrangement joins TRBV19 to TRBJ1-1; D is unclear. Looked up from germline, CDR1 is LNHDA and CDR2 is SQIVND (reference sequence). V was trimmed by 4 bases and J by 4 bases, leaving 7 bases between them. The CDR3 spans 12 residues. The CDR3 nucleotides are TGTGCCAGTAGTAGAGAGAGCACTGAAGCTTTCTTT. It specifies CASSRESTEAFF.